One T cell receptor (beta chain) is described in this entry. Its antigen is not identified. V lost 3 bases and J lost 3; bases outside the gene matches: 7. CDR1 and CDR2 from the germline V gene are KGHSH and LQKENI. The CDR3 length is 15 residues. Sequencing was at deep level. TCRdb keeps only in-frame clones here, not all; method: immunoSEQ multiplex PCR. The data hold 2 million to 2.5 million clones, with just over 90% observed a single time. It was into CD45RA+ naive and CD45RA-negative memory subsets that the CD4+ cells were split. This sample is part of a study of shared clonotypes between healthy human individuals. Study results and caveats: The study found lower generation probabilities in non-shared clonotypes than in those shared by all four donors.

Source material: naive CD4+ T cells from PBMCs. Described subset: CD45RA+ positively selected. The sequence was obtained from a man between 18 and 35 years old in good health. Some clones in this sample may be carry-over from other donors' samples. The chain couples TRBV18 to TRBJ2-5, with 7 bases fitting TRBD2. Written as DNA, the CDR3 is TGTGCCAGCTCACCGGCCGGGGGGATTGAAGAGACCCAGTACTTC. This sequence encodes CASSPAGGIEETQYF.